This T cell receptor beta chain was identified during a study of cytomegalovirus exposure and HLA in healthy donors. Regarding this clone: The antigen remains unidentified.

Trimming took off 4 bases at V and 8 bases at J, with 10 bases between the two ends. The germline CDR1 and CDR2 sequences are SGDLS and YYNGEE. The CDR3 totals 13 residues. A multiplex PCR was run with 60 Vbeta primers and 13 Jbeta primers. The table came from immunoSEQ multiplex PCR; TCRdb's copy has only in-frame clones and leaves some out. The sample lists 150,000 to 200,000 clones; over 80% were seen once. Study-level results: Cytomegalovirus status was reportedly diagnosed by the classifier with high specificity and sensitivity.

The V call is TRBV9, the J call TRBJ1-6, with no clear D. The source of this sequence is a man aged 45 to 65 in good health and CMV-seropositive. Sample: PBMCs. CDR3 in amino acids: CASSQIGDSPLHF. Written as DNA, the CDR3 is TGTGCCAGCAGCCAAATAGGAGATTCACCCCTCCACTTT.